This T cell receptor (beta chain) emerged from a study of T cell repertoires in cytomegalovirus infection. In the study overall: Indicated by public TCR beta signatures were CMV infection and matching HLA type.

TCRdb reprocessed the reads with MiXCR, giving one entry per CDR3 protein. The data show 250,000 or so distinct CDR3 sequences, about 18% seen once. Looked up from germline, CDR1 is DFQATT and CDR2 is SNEGSKA (reference sequence). The CDR3 spans 15 residues. V was pared by 0 bases and J by 0 bases, with 12 bases between. The sample holds a few counts of this clonotype. Its cognate antigen is unknown. Overall study findings and caveats: What dominated the ex vivo response were HLA-C-restricted CMV-specific TCR beta clonotypes. Summed public TCR beta family frequency identified CMV carriers bearing the relevant HLA.

This TCR derives from a human donor in good health (CMV status not recorded). Some clones in this sample may be carry-over from other donors' samples. The chain is built from TRBV20-1 and TRBJ2-7; D ambiguous. The sample comprised CD8+ T cells from PBMCs. CDR3 sequence (DNA): TGCAGTGCTAGAGATGGGCGCCTCGGCTCCTACGAGCAGTACTTC. Residues: CSARDGRLGSYEQYF.